This record looks at one T cell receptor beta chain sequence and its context. The CDR3 has 15 amino acids. Germline-derived CDR1 and CDR2 are MNHNY and SVGAGI (reference sequence). Trimming removed 6 bases from V and 0 bases from J, with 14 bases in between. This sample is part of a study of early T cells in non-severe SARS-CoV-2 infection. TCRdb redid the calling of the 5' RACE reads with MiXCR, one entry per CDR3 protein. The sample records fewer than 65,000 distinct CDR3 sequences, roughly 8.2% being singletons. The source was whole blood, collected at baseline. J is TRBJ2-5 and V is TRBV6-6; D not resolved. The TCR comes from an adult who was a healthcare worker with PCR-confirmed SARS-CoV-2 infection or an uninfected control (not recorded which). The CDR3 DNA reads TGTGCCAGCAGCTCAATTCAGGCGTACCAAGAGACCCAGTACTTC. As protein: CASSSIQAYQETQYF.